This entry describes one T cell receptor (beta chain). What it binds is not known. Other DNA sequences within the sample encode an identical CDR3. The source of the sample is a study of Ad26.COV2.S vaccination and SARS-CoV-2 variants. Study as a whole: Enrolled in COV1001, the donor was in the Ad26.COV2.S trial arm, which received the vaccine.

Whole-study results and caveats: Breadth, reportedly substantial, characterized the spike-specific CD8+ and CD4+ T cell responses after vaccination.

Some clones are missing from TCRdb's copy, which holds only in-frame ones; the method was immunoSEQ multiplex PCR. This sample has more than 300,000 clones, with roughly 90% found just once. The treatment is: around 19 received Ad26.COV2.S at low or high dose, single or two shots; about 5 received placebo; per-sample allocation not given. Specimens were obtained on day 63 following the first vaccine or placebo injection. An Ad26 vector carrying the Wuhan-strain SARS-CoV-2 spike served as the vaccine. This specimen was peripheral blood, taken in a trial of Ad26.COV2.S vaccine versus placebo. This TCR derives from a person aged 18-60 years who received the Ad26.COV2.S COVID-19 vaccine or a placebo.

CDR3 sequence: CASSQGLAEETQYF. Here the CDR3 DNA reads TGTGCCAGCAGCCAAGGGCTCGCGGAAGAGACCCAGTACTTC. This sequence joins TRBV3-1 (or the pseudogene TRBV3-2) and TRBJ2-5; D is unresolved. Germline loops: CDR1 LGHDT, CDR2 YNNKEL (reference sequence). CDR3 size: 14 residues. The V and J ends lost 1 base and 3 bases respectively, with 9 bases between them.